The clone carrying this T cell receptor (beta chain) was detected a few times. Its target is not known. The V end was cut by 2 bases, the J end by 9 bases, with 16 bases between. The CDR3 is 13 residues long. In germline, CDR1 is GTSNPN, CDR2 SVGIG (reference sequence). This sample is drawn from a study of shared clonotypes between healthy human individuals. Study-wide points: A few donors had around 5% of their naive CD4 clonotypes in common.

Deep level was the assay's run setting. Each PCR replicate from the sorted subsets contained around 0.2 ug DNA, which is some 32,000 T cell genomes. Profiling relied on immunoSEQ multiplex PCR, and the TCRdb table lists in-frame clones only, not all of them. This sample has roughly 1,100,000 clones, with 65% to 80% found just once. All donors qualified as healthy HIV-negative adults and had experienced no recent acute infections or vaccinations. The sample was memory CD4+ T cells sorted from blood. This sample's subset: CD45RA-negative fraction. The rearrangement uses TRBV30 and TRBJ2-5; D may match TRBD1 or TRBD2 (5 bases each). This receptor was taken from a man in his late teens or twenties in good health. The CDR3 loop is CAWSRDQFGAQYF. The CDR3 DNA follows: TGTGCCTGGAGTCGGGACCAATTCGGGGCCCAGTACTTC.